This record looks at one TCR beta chain sequence and its context. Its cognate antigen is unknown. This CDR3 region has 16 residues. CDR1 LNHDA and CDR2 SQIVND come from the germline V gene (reference sequence). Trimming removed 11 bases from V and 6 bases from J; junction bases left unmatched: 15. These data originate in a study of OX40 agonist ivuxolimab in advanced cancers. In the study overall: Six ivuxolimab dose levels, 0.01 to 10 mg/kg, were given intravenously every 2 weeks.

Study-wide points: Certain nonresponding patients likewise had low normalized T-cell clonal expansion.

Patients were ruled out by autoimmune disease history or systemic immunosuppression. Only in-frame clones appear in the TCRdb table, and some are missing; sequencing was by immunoSEQ multiplex PCR. The table lists about 58,000 clones, approximately 80% of them singletons. Specimen: CD4+ or CD8+ T cells sorted from blood, collected in a trial of the OX40 agonist ivuxolimab. The chain is built from TRBV19 and TRBJ2-1, with 11 nucleotides matching TRBD2. This TCR was recovered from an adult with an advanced solid tumor such as melanoma, head and neck, liver or kidney cancer. The CDR3 DNA follows: TGTGCCCCCGCCTGTAGCGGGAGGGCGCGGGTCAATGAGCAGTTCTTC. Its translation is CAPACSGRARVNEQFF.